This T cell receptor (beta chain) was sequenced in a study of regulatory T cells in long-lasting Graves disease. Study-level findings and limits: Exclusively peripheral blood, rather than thyroid tissue, was studied.

Noted time point: newly diagnosed GD, antithyroid drugs for less than 3 months. The TCR library was made from RNA that had been extracted from PBMCs in TRIzol. The CDR3 totals 14 residues. V was clipped by 4 bases and J by 5 bases, with 11 bases between them. The V gene's germline CDR1 is SGHAT and CDR2 FQNNGV. CDR3 regions were amplified by Arm-PCR using iRepertoire HTBI primers to build TCR beta libraries. TCRdb recomputed calls from the multiplex PCR reads with MiXCR, one row per CDR3 protein. The profile shows about 620,000 distinct CDR3 sequences, 15% to 20% of them singletons. The table lists this clonotype with many counts. Its cognate antigen is unknown. This sample was shared with a second study, whose subject was T cells in Graves' hyperthyroidism and ophthalmopathy.

The source was peripheral blood mononuclear cells (PBMCs), collected at new diagnosis, from a patient treated with antithyroid drugs. This TCR came from a woman aged 30 to 39 with Graves disease. The genes are TRBV11-2 and TRBJ1-4, with D unclear. CDR3 sequence: CASSWTDGNEKLFF. In DNA, the CDR3 is TGTGCCAGCAGCTGGACGGACGGAAATGAAAAACTGTTTTTT.